This TCR beta chain was identified in a study of blood T cell repertoires in COVID-19 (dated by TCRdb to about 2020). Background for the entire study: Samples from collaborators originated in the United States, Italy and Spain and spanned both the acute and convalescent phases of COVID-19. The prospective study material was composed of cDNA or gDNA derived from T cells, B-cell-depleted T cells, or PBMCs. Deeply sampled blood TCRbeta repertoires from subjects exposed to, actively infected with, or recovered from COVID-19 were included in the dataset. The repertoires were released in a freely available public database meant as a resource for research on the immune response to SARS-CoV-2. Samples were obtained from the ongoing ImmuneRACE study (first 160 participants) and from some 1,200 subjects provided by 6 global collaborators. Sample metadata almost always included a de-identified subject ID, COVID-19 status, age in years and sex. Where available, HLA class I and class II types were taken from metadata supplied by the sample provider and were not determined by assay-based typing.

Participants in the prospective study were aged about 18 to 100 years, lived in about two dozen United States geographic areas, and enrolled through a virtual design. Cohort assignment in the prospective study relied on participant-reported clinical history from a screening survey and a study questionnaire. Each participant in the prospective study had whole blood, serum and a nasopharyngeal or oropharyngeal swab collected by mobile phlebotomists. Prospective study participants could optionally give additional blood draws and questionnaires over an approximately 2-month period. Before DNA extraction, blood samples from the prospective study were shipped at room temperature or frozen. The germline V gene encodes CDR1 LNHDA and CDR2 SQIVND (reference sequence). From the cysteine up to the phenylalanine, the CDR3 has a length of 15 residues. The only DNA kept is the CDR3, 45 bases in frame from the first base. The junction shows trimming of 0 bases on V and 6 bases on J, plus 11 bases between the germline ends.

General study outcomes and caveats: Clinical and demographic metadata were provided uncurated, with the amount varying by source and participant.

About this clone itself: The target of this receptor is not known. No base quality information exists; no much larger clone differs at one position.

The immunoSEQ Assay, a bias-controlled multiplex PCR, was used to amplify TCRbeta CDR3 regions from genomic DNA. The published analysis was carried out like this. The number of nucleated cells in each sample was estimated by amplification of reference gene primers within the assay. Sequence reads were collapsed and filtered to measure the absolute abundance of every unique TCRbeta CDR3 rearrangement. For each sample, productive Simpson clonality was calculated as the square root of Simpson's diversity index across productive rearrangements. The clones in this table, taken by TCRdb from immuneACCESS, are in-frame only. Not every clone is retained; where verified, under half of the shortfall comes from an unresolved V gene, and the cause of the rest is unknown. The V and J calls and clone size were taken over from that table, and D and trimming were inferred from the DNA. A total of 100,000 to 150,000 clones appear in this sample, around 80% of them only once. About 2.2% of the sample is taken by the ten largest.

Specimen: PBMCs or T cells enriched from blood (not recorded which). The source of this sequence is a middle-aged man with acute COVID-19. The chain is assembled from TRBV19 and TRBJ1-4; the D segment could be TRBD1, given 5 matching bases. The CDR3 reads as follows: CASSIEKGEDEKLFF. The nucleotides read TGTGCCAGTAGTATAGAGAAAGGGGAGGATGAAAAACTGTTTTTT.